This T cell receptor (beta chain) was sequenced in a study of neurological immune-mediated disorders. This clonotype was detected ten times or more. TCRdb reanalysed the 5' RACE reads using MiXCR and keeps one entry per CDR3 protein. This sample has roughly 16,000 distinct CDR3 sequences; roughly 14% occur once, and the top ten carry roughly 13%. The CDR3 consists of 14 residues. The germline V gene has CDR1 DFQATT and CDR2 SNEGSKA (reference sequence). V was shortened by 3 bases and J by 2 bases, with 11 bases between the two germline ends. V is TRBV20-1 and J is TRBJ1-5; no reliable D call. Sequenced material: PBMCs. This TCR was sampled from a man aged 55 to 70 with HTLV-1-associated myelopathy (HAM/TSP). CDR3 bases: TGCAGTGCTAGTACACCGGTAGGCAATCAGCCCCAGCATTTT. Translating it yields CSASTPVGNQPQHF.